The 6 T cell receptor beta chains given below trace back to one sample, sequenced in a study of OX40 agonist ivuxolimab in advanced cancers. TCRdb's copy holds only in-frame clones and misses some; the assay was immunoSEQ multiplex PCR. Of fewer than 50,000 clones listed, 80% are singletons. This specimen consisted of CD4+ or CD8+ T cells sorted from blood, obtained in a trial of the OX40 agonist ivuxolimab. The receptor set was obtained from an adult with an advanced solid tumor such as melanoma, head and neck, liver or kidney cancer.

The rearrangement joins TRBV7-2 to TRBJ1-3; D is unclear. The length of the CDR3 is 16 residues. Germline V gene sequence: CDR1 SGHTA, CDR2 FQGNSA. V shed 5 bases and J shed 0 bases, with 14 bases lying between them. CDR3 bases: TGTGCCAGCAGCAACCTACAGCTCCACTCTGGAAACACCATATATTTT. This codes for CASSNLQLHSGNTIYF.

J is TRBJ2-7 and V is TRBV4-2; maybe TRBD2 (5 bases). CDR1 is LGHNA and CDR2 is YNFKEQ in the germline V gene. The CDR3 is 15 residues long. The germline V and J ends were trimmed by 3 bases and 1 base, with 13 bases remaining between them. This CDR3 is CASSQGEEESYEQYF. The CDR3 DNA follows: TGTGCCAGCAGCCAGGGCGAGGAGGAGTCCTACGAGCAGTACTTC.

The genes are TRBV6-5 and TRBJ2-3, with D uncertain. Germline lookup yields CDR1 MNHEY and CDR2 SVGAGI. CDR3 length: 14 amino acids. Trimming stripped 3 bases from V and 6 bases from J, with 13 bases between. The CDR3 region is CASSYGVAGDTQYF. CDR3 in DNA: TGTGCCAGCAGTTATGGGGTAGCCGGGGATACGCAGTATTTT.

This rearrangement joins TRBV19 to TRBJ1-2; D remains ambiguous. Trimming pared 6 bases from V and 1 base from J, leaving 12 bases between. The germline CDR1 and CDR2 sequences are LNHDA and SQIVND (reference sequence). There are 14 residues in the CDR3. The CDR3, as DNA: TGTGCCAGTAGCCTTCGACGGGATAACTATGGCTACACCTTC. Translated: CASSLRRDNYGYTF.

The V call is TRBV7-2, the J call TRBJ2-7; D is unclear. CDR1 SGHTA and CDR2 FQGNSA come from the germline V gene. Trimming removed 0 bases at V and 0 bases at J, with 6 bases between. This CDR3 has 14 residues. The chain's CDR3 is CASSLAPGSYEQYF. In DNA form, the CDR3 reads TGTGCCAGCAGCTTAGCTCCAGGCTCCTACGAGCAGTACTTC.

V and J are TRBV11-1 and TRBJ2-7; maybe TRBD1 (5 bases). V lost 4 bases and J lost 5, with 15 bases in between. Germline lookup yields CDR1 SGHAT and CDR2 FQDESV (reference sequence). The CDR3 contains 14 residues. For the CDR3, the DNA is TGTGCCAGCAGCTCTTCCAGGGTAAGAAACGAGCAGTACTTC. Amino acids: CASSSSRVRNEQYF.